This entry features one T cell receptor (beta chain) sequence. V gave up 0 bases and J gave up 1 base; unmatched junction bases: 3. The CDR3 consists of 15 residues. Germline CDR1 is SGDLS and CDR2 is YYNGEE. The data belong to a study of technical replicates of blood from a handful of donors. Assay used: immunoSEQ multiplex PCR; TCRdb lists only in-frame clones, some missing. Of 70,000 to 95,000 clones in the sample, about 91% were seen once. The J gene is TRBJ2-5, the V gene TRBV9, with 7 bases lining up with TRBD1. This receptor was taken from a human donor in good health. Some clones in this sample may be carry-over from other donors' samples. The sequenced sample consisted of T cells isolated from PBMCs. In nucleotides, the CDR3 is TGTGCCAGCAGCGTAGCAGGGACAGCCCAAGAGACCCAGTACTTC. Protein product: CASSVAGTAQETQYF.